This entry describes one TCR beta chain. Repertoires were generated with immunoSEQ multiplex PCR, while TCRdb's copy carries only in-frame clones and drops some. The table includes some 74,000 clones, around 83% detected once. The sample originates from a study of blood T cell repertoires in COVID-19. Looked up from germline, CDR1 is SGHRS and CDR2 is YFSETQ. The CDR3 consists of 14 residues. V gave up 2 bases and J gave up 5 bases, with 13 bases separating them. This receptor was identified in an older man with acute or convalescent COVID-19. The specimen sequenced was peripheral blood. V usage is TRBV5-1 and J usage is TRBJ1-1, with D possibly being TRBD1 (5 bases). CDR3 loop: CASSLQVPRTEAFF. CDR3 DNA: TGCGCCAGCAGCTTACAGGTCCCGAGGACTGAAGCTTTCTTT.